Shown below are 31 T cell receptor beta chains from a single sample sequenced in a study of OX40 agonist ivuxolimab in advanced cancers. TCRdb's copy holds only in-frame clones and misses some; the assay was immunoSEQ multiplex PCR. The sample holds around 100,000 clones, about nine tenths seen once. The sequences come from CD4+ or CD8+ T cells sorted from blood, collected in a trial of the OX40 agonist ivuxolimab. The receptors stem from an adult with an advanced solid tumor such as melanoma, head and neck, liver or kidney cancer.

The chain recombines TRBV10-3 with TRBJ2-7; tentative D call: TRBD1 (7 bases). V was clipped by 10 bases and J by 2 bases, with 21 bases between them. The CDR3 spans 15 residues. CDR1 is ENHRY and CDR2 is SYGVKD in the germline V gene. CDR3 DNA sequence: TGTGCCACGCAGGGGGAGGTAGGCCCTCCCTACGAGCAGTACTTC. It encodes CATQGEVGPPYEQYF.

V and J are TRBV30 and TRBJ1-6; no firm D call. This CDR3 region has 13 residues. Germline V gene data show CDR1 as GTSNPN and CDR2 as SVGIG (reference sequence). V lost 2 bases to trimming and J lost 10 bases, with 12 bases between them. The CDR3 DNA is TGTGCCTGGAGTATGGGTGAACGATCACCCCTCCACTTT. Translation: CAWSMGERSPLHF.

The V gene is TRBV6-1, the J gene TRBJ1-4; D gene uncertain. This CDR3 comprises 14 residues. V was cut by 2 bases and J by 2 bases, with 6 bases left in between. Germline CDR1 is MNHNS and CDR2 is SASEGT. CDR3 loop: CASSEWVTNEKLFF. The CDR3 DNA is TGTGCCAGCAGTGAATGGGTGACTAATGAAAAACTGTTTTTT.

The CDR3 DNA sequence: TGCGCCAGCAGCTCTTTGGGCTCCGCCGGCTACACCTTC. Protein product: CASSSLGSAGYTF. The J gene is TRBJ1-2, the V gene TRBV5-1, with D unresolved. CDR1 and CDR2 (germline): SGHRS, YFSETQ. Trimming took off 3 bases at V and 8 bases at J, with 14 bases between the two ends. The CDR3 spans 13 residues.

V gene TRBV15 combines with J gene TRBJ1-3; 7 bases align to TRBD1. This CDR3 contains 16 residues. The junction had 4 bases not matched to a gene; V was cut back by 2 bases and J by 0 bases. Per germline, CDR1 LNHNV and CDR2 YYDKDF (reference sequence). Here the CDR3 reads CATSRLQGPSGNTIYF. In DNA form, the CDR3 reads TGTGCCACCAGCAGATTACAGGGGCCCTCTGGAAACACCATATATTTT.

The chain couples TRBV7-9 to TRBJ2-2, with 8 nucleotides matching TRBD2. Germline CDR1 and CDR2: SEHNR and FQNEAQ (reference sequence). The ends lost 2 bases at V and 5 bases at J; junction bases unmatched: 4. The CDR3 consists of 15 residues. The DNA for the CDR3 is TGTGCCAGCAGCTTATTTGGCGGGGGGACCGGGGAGCTGTTTTTT. Its translation: CASSLFGGGTGELFF.

The chain is built from TRBV7-3 and TRBJ2-5, with 9 positions matching TRBD2. This CDR3 has 15 amino acids. With V trimmed by 5 bases and J by 5 bases, 9 bases remained unmatched. Germline values: CDR1 SGHTA, CDR2 FQGTGA. The CDR3 protein is CASSASGGLLETQYF. CDR3 nucleotides: TGTGCCAGCAGCGCGAGCGGGGGGCTCCTGGAGACCCAGTACTTC.

The chain joins TRBV7-8 to TRBJ2-2; the match to TRBD1 covers 7 bases. CDR1 and CDR2 (germline): SGHVS, FQNEAQ. The CDR3 is 14 amino acids. V gave up 11 bases and J gave up 4 bases; unmatched junction bases: 10. CDR3 nucleotides: TGTGCCGGTCACAGGGGTGTGGTCACCGGGGAGCTGTTTTTT. This encodes CAGHRGVVTGELFF.

The rearrangement joins TRBV10-2 to TRBJ2-7; the match to TRBD2 covers 7 bases. The CDR3 is made up of 13 amino acids. Germline loops: CDR1 WSHSY, CDR2 SAAADI. V lost 4 bases to trimming and J lost 4 bases; unmatched junction nucleotides: 4. This chain's CDR3 is CASSVSGIYEQYF. The CDR3 DNA sequence: TGCGCCAGCAGTGTCAGCGGGATTTACGAGCAGTACTTC.

The genes are TRBV19 and TRBJ2-7; D is uncertain. V shed 7 bases and J shed 2 bases, with 12 bases lying between them. There are 13 residues in the CDR3. Germline V gives CDR1 LNHDA, CDR2 SQIVND (reference sequence). CDR3 sequence (DNA): TGTGCCAGTAAAGCCAGCGCTACCTACGAGCAGTACTTC. Amino acid sequence: CASKASATYEQYF.

The chain has TRBV5-4 and TRBJ2-7; D is tentatively TRBD1 or TRBD2 (5 bases each). Looked up from germline, CDR1 is SGHNT and CDR2 is YYREEE (reference sequence). Trimming removed 5 bases at V and 0 bases at J, with 12 bases between. The CDR3 extends over 14 amino acids. The CDR3 nucleotides are TGTGCCAGCAGGGGGGATCTCTCCTCCTACGAGCAGTACTTC. Protein sequence: CASRGDLSSYEQYF. Based on the CDR3 plus reference TRBV5-4 and TRBJ2-7, the full variable domain is ETGVTQSPTHLIKTRGQQVTLRCSSQSGHNTVSWYQQALGQGPQFIFQYYREEENGRGNFPPRFSGLQFPNYSSELNVNALELDDSALYLCASRGDLSSYEQYFGPGTRLTVT.

In DNA, the CDR3 is TGTGCCAGCAGTACAAAAGGGGGAAGGGATGAAAAACTGTTTTTT. As protein: CASSTKGGRDEKLFF. The chain joins TRBV11-1 to TRBJ1-4, with D possibly TRBD1 on 6 matching bases. Trimming removed 6 bases from V and 6 bases from J, with 17 bases in between. This CDR3 spans 15 amino acids. Looked up from germline, CDR1 is SGHAT and CDR2 is FQDESV (reference sequence).

The J gene is TRBJ1-5, the V gene TRBV27; tentatively, D is TRBD1 (6 bases). V was cut by 5 bases and J by 6 bases, with 14 bases left in between. This CDR3 has 14 amino acids. The germline V gene encodes CDR1 MNHEY and CDR2 SMNVEV (reference sequence). The CDR3 spells CASSDTGYGQPQHF. The CDR3 DNA follows: TGTGCCAGCAGTGATACAGGGTACGGTCAGCCCCAGCATTTT.

The gene calls are TRBV30 and TRBJ1-2, with 7 bases identical to TRBD1. Trimming cost V 5 bases and J 5 bases; bases outside gene matches: 8. Germline V gene sequence: CDR1 GTSNPN, CDR2 SVGIG (reference sequence). The CDR3 sequence is 13 residues long. CDR3 sequence (DNA): TGTGCCTGGCTCGGACAGGTTCAATATGGCTACACCTTC. It encodes CAWLGQVQYGYTF.

The V call is TRBV28, the J call TRBJ2-1; no reliable D call. CDR1 is MDHEN and CDR2 is SYDVKM in the germline V gene. The CDR3 extends over 15 amino acids. Trimming stripped 3 bases from V and 1 base from J, with 10 bases between. The CDR3: CASSFVTRSYNEQFF. The CDR3 coding sequence is TGTGCCAGCAGTTTCGTCACGAGATCCTACAATGAGCAGTTCTTC. The full variable domain, rest sourced from reference TRBV28 and TRBJ2-1, is DVKVTQSSRYLVKRTGEKVFLECVQDMDHENMFWYRQDPGLGLRLIYFSYDVKMKEKGDIPEGYSVSREKKERFSLILESASTNQTSMYLCASSFVTRSYNEQFFGPGTRLTVL.

The chain carries TRBV19 and TRBJ1-1; D gene ambiguous. In germline, CDR1 is LNHDA, CDR2 SQIVND (reference sequence). V was shortened by 11 bases and J by 5 bases, with 18 bases between the two germline ends. CDR3 length: 13 amino acids. This chain's CDR3 is CAVSGEERTEAFF. The DNA for the CDR3 is TGTGCCGTAAGTGGGGAGGAGAGAACTGAAGCTTTCTTT.

The V gene is TRBV27, the J gene TRBJ2-1; D uncertain. The CDR3 runs to 14 residues. Germline-derived CDR1 and CDR2 are MNHEY and SMNVEV (reference sequence). Trimming stripped 4 bases from V and 6 bases from J, with 13 bases between. The CDR3 loop is CASSWGRRTNEQFF. In DNA form, the CDR3 reads TGTGCCAGCAGTTGGGGAAGAAGGACCAATGAGCAGTTCTTC.

The CDR3 region is CASRPDGALGSEAFF. CDR3 DNA sequence: TGTGCCAGCAGACCCGATGGGGCGCTGGGATCTGAAGCTTTCTTT. This chain links TRBV2 with TRBJ1-1, with D possibly TRBD1 on 5 matching bases. V was pared by 6 bases and J by 6 bases, with 20 bases between. CDR1 is SNHLY, CDR2 FYNNEI, per germline. The length of the CDR3 is 15 residues.

The chain couples TRBV27 to TRBJ2-7, with D perhaps matching TRBD2 (6 bases). This CDR3 has 15 amino acids. In germline, CDR1 is MNHEY, CDR2 SMNVEV (reference sequence). V lost 0 bases to trimming and J lost 4 bases, with 13 bases between them. This CDR3 reads CASSLSRGAMYEQYF. DNA of the CDR3: TGTGCCAGCAGTTTATCGCGGGGAGCAATGTACGAGCAGTACTTC.

This clone occurred a few times. As DNA, the CDR3 is TGTGCCAGCAGCCAAGCCTCAGGGGCCTCTTCAGGAGGCTACACCTTC. It specifies CASSQASGASSGGYTF. The rearrangement uses TRBV4-2 and TRBJ1-2; a weak D match, TRBD1 (6 bases). The germline V and J ends were trimmed by 1 base and 8 bases, with 20 bases remaining between them. From germline, CDR1 is LGHNA and CDR2 YNFKEQ. This CDR3 is 16 amino acids long.

Only a few counts were recorded for this clone. V gene TRBV2 combines with J gene TRBJ1-2; D is ambiguous. Trimming removed 8 bases from V and 6 bases from J, with 16 bases in between. The CDR3 extends over 13 amino acids. Per germline, CDR1 SNHLY and CDR2 FYNNEI. Here the CDR3 reads CASGVLGTNGYTF. In DNA form, the CDR3 reads TGTGCCAGCGGAGTCCTGGGAACGAATGGCTACACCTTC.

The chain links TRBV6-1 to TRBJ1-5; possible D gene TRBD1, 5 bases. Germline CDR1 is MNHNS and CDR2 is SASEGT. Trimming took off 7 bases at V and 5 bases at J, with 12 bases between the two ends. There are 13 residues in the CDR3. CDR3 DNA sequence: TGTGCCAGCACTGGGGGGTTCTATCAGCCCCAGCATTTT. Amino acids: CASTGGFYQPQHF.

The J gene is TRBJ2-3, the V gene TRBV7-9, with D perhaps matching TRBD1 or TRBD2 (5 bases each). Germline V lookup: CDR1 SEHNR, CDR2 FQNEAQ (reference sequence). The CDR3 loop spans 13 amino acids. V was trimmed by 1 base and J by 11 bases, leaving 13 bases between them. As DNA, the CDR3 is TGTGCCAGCAGCTTAGGTGGGGGAGCGAGGCAGTATTTT. Its translation: CASSLGGGARQYF.

V usage is TRBV2 and J usage is TRBJ2-2; the D is unclear. Deletions cut 7 bases from V and 4 bases from J, with 19 bases between. The length of the CDR3 is 16 residues. CDR1 and CDR2 (germline): SNHLY, FYNNEI. The CDR3 coding sequence is TGTGCCAGCAACAACCGAGCCATAGCATTCACCGGGGAGCTGTTTTTT. It translates to CASNNRAIAFTGELFF.

In DNA, the CDR3 is TGCGCCAGCAGCTCGCCGGGACAGGGGGACCTCTATGGCTACACCTTC. Translating gives CASSSPGQGDLYGYTF. The chain employs TRBV5-1 and TRBJ1-2; 11 bases map to TRBD1. The germline V gene encodes CDR1 SGHRS and CDR2 YFSETQ. With V trimmed by 3 bases and J by 4 bases, 8 bases remained unmatched. CDR3 length: 16 amino acids.

The chain links TRBV9 to TRBJ2-7; D is possibly TRBD1 or TRBD2 (5 bases each). Germline CDR1 and CDR2: SGDLS and YYNGEE. There are 13 residues in the CDR3. Trimming took 3 bases from V and 5 from J, leaving 12 bases between them. The CDR3 nucleotides are TGTGCCAGCAGCGCCCGGGGCAACAACGAGCAGTACTTC. This codes for CASSARGNNEQYF.

This clone was recorded once. The sample contains more than one DNA sequence encoding this CDR3. V gene TRBV5-1 combines with J gene TRBJ2-1; 11 nucleotides align to TRBD2. The CDR3 runs to 16 residues. The ends lost 1 base at V and 0 bases at J; junction bases unmatched: 0. CDR1 is SGHRS and CDR2 is YFSETQ in the germline V gene. Written as DNA, the CDR3 is TGCGCCAGCAGCTTGACTAGCGGGAGCTCCTACAATGAGCAGTTCTTC. Translated, it gives CASSLTSGSSYNEQFF.

This chain connects TRBV4-2 to TRBJ2-7; the D is unclear. The CDR3 length is 17 residues. V gave up 2 bases and J gave up 2 bases, with 19 bases separating them. Per the germline V gene, CDR1 is LGHNA and CDR2 is YNFKEQ. The CDR3 here is CASSQTNNWAEPYEQYF. CDR3 in DNA: TGTGCCAGCAGCCAAACAAACAACTGGGCTGAACCCTACGAGCAGTACTTC.

V is TRBV5-1 and J is TRBJ2-1, with D uncertain. The CDR3 has 14 residues. The ends were cut back, 1 base at V and 10 bases at J, with 15 bases in the middle. Germline-derived CDR1 and CDR2 are SGHRS and YFSETQ. The CDR3 nucleotides read TGCGCCAGCAGCTTGTCCCACCTTAGAGGAGAGCAGTTCTTC. Protein: CASSLSHLRGEQFF.

The J gene is TRBJ2-7, the V gene TRBV29-1; possibly TRBD2 for D (7 bases). Trimming removed 7 bases from V and 0 bases from J, with 19 bases in between. CDR1 and CDR2 (germline): SQVTM, ANQGSEA. The CDR3 has 15 amino acids. This CDR3 reads CSAGGRGISSYEQYF. In nucleotides, the CDR3 is TGCAGCGCCGGGGGGCGGGGGATAAGCTCCTACGAGCAGTACTTC.

In this sample, this clone turned up a few times. The chain has TRBV4-1 and TRBJ2-7; a possible D gene is TRBD1 (5 bases). This CDR3 has 17 residues. Germline loops: CDR1 MGHRA, CDR2 YSYEKL. V was trimmed by 0 bases and J by 0 bases, leaving 15 bases between them. Here the CDR3 DNA reads TGCGCCAGCAGCCAAGATATTAGGCCAGGGATCTCCTACGAGCAGTACTTC. Its translation is CASSQDIRPGISYEQYF.